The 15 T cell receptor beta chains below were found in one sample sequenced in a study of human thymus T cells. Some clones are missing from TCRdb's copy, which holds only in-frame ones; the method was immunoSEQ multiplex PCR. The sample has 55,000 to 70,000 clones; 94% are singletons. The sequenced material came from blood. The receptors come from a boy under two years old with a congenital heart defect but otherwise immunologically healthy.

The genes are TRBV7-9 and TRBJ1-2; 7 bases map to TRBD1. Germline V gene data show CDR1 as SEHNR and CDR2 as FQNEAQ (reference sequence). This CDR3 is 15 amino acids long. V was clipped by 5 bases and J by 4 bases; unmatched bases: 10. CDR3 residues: CASSASADRFYGYTF. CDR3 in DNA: TGTGCCAGCAGCGCGTCCGCGGACAGGTTCTATGGCTACACCTTC.

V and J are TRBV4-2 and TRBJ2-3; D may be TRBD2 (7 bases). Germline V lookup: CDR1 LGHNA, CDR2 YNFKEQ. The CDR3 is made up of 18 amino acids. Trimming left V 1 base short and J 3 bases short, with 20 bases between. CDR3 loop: CASSQVLLGGGRTDTQYF. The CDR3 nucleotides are TGTGCCAGCAGCCAAGTTTTATTAGGGGGGGGCCGGACAGATACGCAGTATTTT.

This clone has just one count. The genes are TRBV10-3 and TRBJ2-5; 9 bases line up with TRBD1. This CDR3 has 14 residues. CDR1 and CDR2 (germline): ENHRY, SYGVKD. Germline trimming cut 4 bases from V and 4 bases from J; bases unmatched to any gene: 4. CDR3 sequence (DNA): TGTGCCATCAGTGTAGACAGGGGGGCAGAGACCCAGTACTTC. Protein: CAISVDRGAETQYF.

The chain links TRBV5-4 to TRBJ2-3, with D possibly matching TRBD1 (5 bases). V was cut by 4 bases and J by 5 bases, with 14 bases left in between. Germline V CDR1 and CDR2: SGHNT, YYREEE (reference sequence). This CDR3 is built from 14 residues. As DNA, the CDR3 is TGTGCCAGCAGCCTGCCAAGGGGAAAAGATACGCAGTATTTT. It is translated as CASSLPRGKDTQYF.

CDR3 nucleotide sequence: TGTGCCAGCACCTATCGGGGGGTTGGAGGGGAGCTGTTTTTT. It encodes CASTYRGVGGELFF. The chain has TRBV6-1 and TRBJ2-2, with 7 positions matching TRBD2. Trimming cost V 7 bases and J 8 bases; bases outside gene matches: 10. Germline V gene sequence: CDR1 MNHNS, CDR2 SASEGT. CDR3 length: 14 residues.

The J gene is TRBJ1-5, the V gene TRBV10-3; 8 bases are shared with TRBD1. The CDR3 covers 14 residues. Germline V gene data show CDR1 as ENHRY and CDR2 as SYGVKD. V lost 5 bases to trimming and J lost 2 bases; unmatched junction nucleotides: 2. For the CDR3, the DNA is TGTGCCATCAGTACAGGGGGAGGCAATCAGCCCCAGCATTTT. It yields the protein CAISTGGGNQPQHF.

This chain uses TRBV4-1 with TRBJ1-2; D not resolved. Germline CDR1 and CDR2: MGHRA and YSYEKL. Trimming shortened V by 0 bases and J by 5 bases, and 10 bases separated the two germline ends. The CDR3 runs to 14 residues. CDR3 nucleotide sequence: TGCGCCAGCAGCCAAGATTCGTCACTGTATGGCTACACCTTC. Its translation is CASSQDSSLYGYTF.

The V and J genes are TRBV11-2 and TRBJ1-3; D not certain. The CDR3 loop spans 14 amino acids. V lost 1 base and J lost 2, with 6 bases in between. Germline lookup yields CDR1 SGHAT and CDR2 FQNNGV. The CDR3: CASSLVATGNTIYF. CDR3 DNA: TGTGCCAGCAGCTTAGTGGCGACTGGAAACACCATATATTTT.

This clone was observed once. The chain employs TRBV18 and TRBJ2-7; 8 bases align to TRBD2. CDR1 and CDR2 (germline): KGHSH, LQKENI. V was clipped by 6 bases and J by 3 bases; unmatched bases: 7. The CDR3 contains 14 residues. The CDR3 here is CASSYTGTSYEQYF. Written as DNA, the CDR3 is TGTGCCAGCTCGTACACCGGGACTAGCTACGAGCAGTACTTC.

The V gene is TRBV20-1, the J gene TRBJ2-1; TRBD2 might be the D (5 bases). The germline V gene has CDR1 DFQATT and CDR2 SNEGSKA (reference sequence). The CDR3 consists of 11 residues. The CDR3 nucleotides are TGCGCTGGGAGCTGGTTCAATGAGCAGTTCTTC. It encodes CAGSWFNEQFF.

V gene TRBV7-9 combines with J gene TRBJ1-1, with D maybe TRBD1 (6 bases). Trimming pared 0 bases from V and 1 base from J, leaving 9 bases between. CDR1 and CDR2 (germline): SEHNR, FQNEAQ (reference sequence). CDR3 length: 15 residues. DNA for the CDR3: TGTGCCAGCAGCTTAGCATCGACAGGGAACACTGAAGCTTTCTTT. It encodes CASSLASTGNTEAFF.

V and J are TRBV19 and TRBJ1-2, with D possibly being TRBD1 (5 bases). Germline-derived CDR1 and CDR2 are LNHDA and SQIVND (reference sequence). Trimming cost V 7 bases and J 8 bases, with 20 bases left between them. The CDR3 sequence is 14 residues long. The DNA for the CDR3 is TGTGCCAGTATAACAGGACCCCATTTGGGGGGCTACACCTTC. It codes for CASITGPHLGGYTF.

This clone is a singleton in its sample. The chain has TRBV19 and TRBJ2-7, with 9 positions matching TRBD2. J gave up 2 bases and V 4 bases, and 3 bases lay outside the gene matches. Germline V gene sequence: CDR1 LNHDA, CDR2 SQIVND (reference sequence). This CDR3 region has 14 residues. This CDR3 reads CASSRLADTYEQYF. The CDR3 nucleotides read TGTGCCAGTAGTAGACTAGCGGACACCTACGAGCAGTACTTC.

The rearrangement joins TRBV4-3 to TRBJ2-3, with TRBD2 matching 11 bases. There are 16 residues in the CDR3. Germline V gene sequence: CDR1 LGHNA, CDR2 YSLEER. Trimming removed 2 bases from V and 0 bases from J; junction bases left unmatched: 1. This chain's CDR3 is CASSQRLAGSTDTQYF. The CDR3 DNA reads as TGCGCCAGCAGCCAACGACTAGCGGGGAGCACAGATACGCAGTATTTT.

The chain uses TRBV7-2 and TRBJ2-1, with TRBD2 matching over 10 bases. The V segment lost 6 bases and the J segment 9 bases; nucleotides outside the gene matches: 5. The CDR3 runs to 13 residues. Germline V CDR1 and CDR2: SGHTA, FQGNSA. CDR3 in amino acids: CASSQRGGGEQFF. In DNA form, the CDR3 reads TGTGCCAGCAGTCAGCGGGGGGGCGGTGAGCAGTTCTTC.